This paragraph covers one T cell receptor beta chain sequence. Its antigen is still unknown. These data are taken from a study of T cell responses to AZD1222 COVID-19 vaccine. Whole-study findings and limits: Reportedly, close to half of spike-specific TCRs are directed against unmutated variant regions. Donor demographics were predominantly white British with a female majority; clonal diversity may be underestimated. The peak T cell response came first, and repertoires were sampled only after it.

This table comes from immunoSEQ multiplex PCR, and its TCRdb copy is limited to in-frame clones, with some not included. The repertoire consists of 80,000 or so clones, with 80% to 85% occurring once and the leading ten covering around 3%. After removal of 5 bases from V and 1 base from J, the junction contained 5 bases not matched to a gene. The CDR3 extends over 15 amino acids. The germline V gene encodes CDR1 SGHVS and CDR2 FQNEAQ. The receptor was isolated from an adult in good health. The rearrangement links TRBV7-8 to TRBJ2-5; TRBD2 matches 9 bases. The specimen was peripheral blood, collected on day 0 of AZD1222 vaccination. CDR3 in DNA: TGTGCCAGCAGCGTTAGCGGGAGTCGCCAAGAGACCCAGTACTTC. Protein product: CASSVSGSRQETQYF.